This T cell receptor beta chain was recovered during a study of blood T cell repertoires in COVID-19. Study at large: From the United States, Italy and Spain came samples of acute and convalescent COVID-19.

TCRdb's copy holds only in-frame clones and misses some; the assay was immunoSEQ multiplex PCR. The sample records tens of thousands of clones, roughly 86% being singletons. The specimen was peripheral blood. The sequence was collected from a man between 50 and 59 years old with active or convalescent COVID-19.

The CDR3 nucleotides are TGTGCCAGCAGCCAGTATGGGACAGCCTACGAGCAGTACTTC. It specifies CASSQYGTAYEQYF. The J gene is TRBJ2-7, the V gene TRBV7-8; 7 nucleotides align to TRBD1. Germline-derived CDR1 and CDR2 are SGHVS and FQNEAQ. The CDR3 is 14 residues long. The J segment lost 2 bases and the V segment lost 5 bases, leaving 6 bases of the junction unmatched.